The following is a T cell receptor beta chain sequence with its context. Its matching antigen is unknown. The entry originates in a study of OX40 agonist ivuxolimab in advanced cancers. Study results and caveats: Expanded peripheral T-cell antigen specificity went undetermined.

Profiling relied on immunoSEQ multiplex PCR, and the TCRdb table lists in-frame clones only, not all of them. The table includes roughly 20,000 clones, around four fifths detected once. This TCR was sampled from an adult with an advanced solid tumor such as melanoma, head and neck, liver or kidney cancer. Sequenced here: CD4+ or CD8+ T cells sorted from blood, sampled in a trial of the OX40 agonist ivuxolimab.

DNA for the CDR3: TGTGCCAGCAGCGAAGAACAAGGACTAGCGGGAAGAGAGACCCAGTACTTC. Translation gives CASSEEQGLAGRETQYF. The rearrangement joins TRBV9 to TRBJ2-5; 12 nucleotides match TRBD2. Germline CDR1 SGDLS, CDR2 YYNGEE. J lost 4 bases, V lost 3 bases, and 10 bases had no gene match. The CDR3 sequence is 17 residues long.